This T cell receptor (beta chain) was sequenced during a study of T cells after yellow fever vaccination. This CDR3 has 17 residues. V dropped 4 bases and J dropped 5 bases, with 22 bases sitting between them. Germline values: CDR1 SGHNT, CDR2 YYREEE (reference sequence). General study results and limits: Any FACS-sorted repertoire could hold abundant clonotypes that contaminate it from the bulk population. CD4 and CD8 compartments shared a small share of clonotypes.

To note about this clonotype: What it binds is not known.

TCRdb independently ran MiXCR on the 5' RACE reads; one entry per CDR3 protein. Among some 500,000 distinct CDR3 sequences listed, roughly 13% were seen once. This receptor was identified in a man aged 30-40 years who received the YFV17D yellow fever vaccine. Specimen: PBMCs, collected on the day of the yellow fever booster vaccination. The rearrangement uses TRBV5-4 and TRBJ2-1, with D possibly being TRBD1 or TRBD2 (5 bases each). The CDR3 DNA reads TGTGCCAGCAGCGGGGGTAGGGGCTTAATCGGCAACAATGAGCAGTTCTTC. Amino acids: CASSGGRGLIGNNEQFF.